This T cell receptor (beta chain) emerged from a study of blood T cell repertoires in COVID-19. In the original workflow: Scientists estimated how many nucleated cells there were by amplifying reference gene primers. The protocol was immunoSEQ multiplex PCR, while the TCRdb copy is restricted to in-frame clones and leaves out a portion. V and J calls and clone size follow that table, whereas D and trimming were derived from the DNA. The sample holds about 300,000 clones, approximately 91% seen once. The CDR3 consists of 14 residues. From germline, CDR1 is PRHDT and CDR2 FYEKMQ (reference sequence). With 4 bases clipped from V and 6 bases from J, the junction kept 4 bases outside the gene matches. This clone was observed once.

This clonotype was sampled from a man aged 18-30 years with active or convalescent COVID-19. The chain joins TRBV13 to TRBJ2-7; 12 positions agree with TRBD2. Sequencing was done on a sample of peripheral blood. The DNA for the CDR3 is TGTGCCAGCAGCTCCGGACTAGCGGGGCTCGAGCAGTACTTC. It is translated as CASSSGLAGLEQYF.